Judged by abundance, the clone carrying this T cell receptor beta chain is large. The antigen remains unidentified. These data come from a study of circulating CD8 cells and anti-PD-1 response in melanoma. Study summary: Every 2 weeks, patients got 3 mg/kg nivolumab intravenously.

Live CD3+CD8+TCRalphabeta+ cells were sorted into four subsets by PD-1 and/or TIGIT. V was trimmed by 2 bases and J by 0 bases, leaving 9 bases between them. This CDR3 is 15 amino acids long. The germline V gene encodes CDR1 SGHDT and CDR2 YYEEEE. Using roughly 15 ng of total RNA, TCR libraries were made with the QIAseq Immune Repertoire TCR panel. MiXCR, applied by TCRdb to the reads, yields one record per CDR3 protein. Among roughly 1,200 distinct CDR3 sequences, less than 7% were seen once, and the ten largest hold approximately 11%. Findings and limits, study-wide: Under 7.5% of TRB clonotypes were shared between subsets at M1. Published repertoire comparisons used only baseline and M1 samples. Peptide assays on expanded sorted subsets replaced tumor-based reactivity testing.

This sequence was found in a human donor with melanoma. This chain uses TRBV5-6 with TRBJ1-5; maybe TRBD1 (5 bases). The specimen was CD8+ T cells from PBMCs, collected at baseline or after one month of anti-PD-1 therapy (not recorded which). Here the CDR3 DNA reads TGTGCCAGCAGCTTCGGGGGATATAGCAATCAGCCCCAGCATTTT. This codes for CASSFGGYSNQPQHF.